One and the same sample provided the 24 T cell receptor beta chains below, sequenced in a study of control samples from healthy donors and cancer patients. Sequencing used immunoSEQ multiplex PCR; TCRdb keeps in-frame clones, though not all of them. The table lists roughly 120,000 clones, about 93% of them singletons. Sequenced: blood. The receptors shown here come from a man aged 30 to 39 in good health.

The chain uses TRBV2 and TRBJ1-2, with D uncertain. Trimming took 2 bases from V and 8 from J, leaving 12 bases between them. Germline V gene lookup returns CDR1 SNHLY and CDR2 FYNNEI. CDR3 length: 13 residues. The CDR3 DNA is TGTGCCAGCAGTGAAACCAGTAGAGAGGGCTACACCTTC. Its protein is CASSETSREGYTF.

The chain has TRBV5-6 and TRBJ1-4; no definite D call. The CDR3 sequence is 14 residues long. V was clipped by 0 bases and J by 3 bases, with 6 bases between them. Germline V gene data show CDR1 as SGHDT and CDR2 as YYEEEE. CDR3 protein: CASSLGKSNEKLFF. The CDR3 coding sequence is TGTGCCAGCAGCTTGGGGAAGTCTAATGAAAAACTGTTTTTT.

As regards this clone: The junction does not match germline at one end; this may be a read error. Distinct nucleotide sequences in the sample also encode this CDR3. The genes are TRBV2 and TRBJ2-5; D is undetermined. The CDR3 is 10 amino acids. Germline lookup yields CDR1 SNHLY and CDR2 FYNNEI. CDR3 residues: CASSEETQYF. In DNA, the CDR3 is TGTGCCAGCAGCGAAGAGACCCAGTACTTC.

The chain has TRBV3-1 (or the pseudogene TRBV3-2) and TRBJ2-1, with D perhaps assigned TRBD1 or TRBD2 (6 bases each). Germline V lookup: CDR1 LGHDT, CDR2 YNNKEL (reference sequence). Trimming cost V 0 bases and J 3 bases, with 12 bases left between them. The length of the CDR3 is 16 residues. As DNA, the CDR3 is TGTGCCAGCAGCCAAGAAGGGGGGCCGTACTACAATGAGCAGTTCTTC. Its translation: CASSQEGGPYYNEQFF.

V and J are TRBV7-2 and TRBJ2-5, with D uncertain. The CDR3 length is 13 residues. Germline CDR1 and CDR2: SGHTA and FQGNSA. Trimming pared 5 bases from V and 5 bases from J, leaving 12 bases between. The CDR3 bases are TGTGCCAGCAGCCCCCGGCGAGCTGAGACCCAGTACTTC. This codes for CASSPRRAETQYF.

The chain links TRBV7-8 to TRBJ1-1, with 7 bases aligning to TRBD1. Unmatched junction bases numbered 19, after V lost 4 bases and J lost 5 bases. Germline CDR1 SGHVS, CDR2 FQNEAQ. The CDR3 sequence is 18 residues long. CDR3 amino acids: CASSSAPTRNLRGTEAFF. For the CDR3, the DNA is TGTGCCAGCAGCTCAGCGCCCACCCGTAACCTCAGGGGGACTGAAGCTTTCTTT.

The chain carries TRBV10-1 and TRBJ2-5; no clear D. V lost 3 bases to trimming and J lost 4 bases, with 15 bases between them. The CDR3 extends over 15 amino acids. The germline CDR1 and CDR2 sequences are WNHNN and SYGVQD (reference sequence). Here the CDR3 DNA reads TGCGCCAGCAGTGAAGAGCTAGGGAATGGAGAGACCCAGTACTTC. Protein sequence: CASSEELGNGETQYF.

V usage is TRBV7-8 and J usage is TRBJ1-6, with 7 bases fitting TRBD1. Looked up from germline, CDR1 is SGHVS and CDR2 is FQNEAQ. V lost 5 bases to trimming and J lost 8 bases; unmatched junction nucleotides: 9. This CDR3 spans 15 amino acids. DNA of the CDR3: TGTGCCAGCAGCCCAGGCGACAGGGAGGATTCACCCCTCCACTTT. Its protein is CASSPGDREDSPLHF.

This chain links TRBV7-9 with TRBJ2-1; TRBD2 is a possible D gene (5 bases). The germline CDR1 and CDR2 sequences are SEHNR and FQNEAQ (reference sequence). Trimming cost V 1 base and J 9 bases, with 7 bases left between them. The CDR3 extends over 12 amino acids. The CDR3 loop reads CASSLDEGEQFF. CDR3 DNA sequence: TGTGCCAGCAGCTTAGACGAGGGTGAGCAGTTCTTC.

The chain carries TRBV27 and TRBJ1-1; 8 bases are a match to TRBD1. J was trimmed by 0 bases and V by 5 bases; bases with no gene match: 8. CDR1 and CDR2 (germline): MNHEY, SMNVEV (reference sequence). This CDR3 is built from 16 residues. The CDR3 DNA follows: TGTGCCAGCAGTCCCCCGGACAGGGAACTGAACACTGAAGCTTTCTTT. Protein sequence: CASSPPDRELNTEAFF.

This clone was recorded only once. This chain connects TRBV20-1 to TRBJ2-5, with a weak D call TRBD2 (5 bases). This CDR3 is built from 11 residues. The V end lost 8 bases, the J end lost 7 bases, and 14 bases lay between the germline ends. Per germline, CDR1 DFQATT and CDR2 SNEGSKA (reference sequence). The CDR3 nucleotides are TGCAGTACGACTAACGCAGGGACCCAGTACTTC. It specifies CSTTNAGTQYF.

The V call is TRBV5-1, the J call TRBJ2-1; 7 bases fit TRBD2. Germline V gene lookup returns CDR1 SGHRS and CDR2 YFSETQ. The V gene end was trimmed by 2 bases and the J gene end by 7 bases; junction bases not matched to a gene: 9. The CDR3 is 15 residues long. CDR3 sequence reads: CASSFTSDPRNEQFF. In DNA, the CDR3 is TGCGCCAGCAGCTTTACTAGCGACCCGCGGAATGAGCAGTTCTTC.

This clone was recorded only once. This sequence joins TRBV11-2 and TRBJ1-1, with TRBD1 identical over 9 bases. V lost 5 bases to trimming and J lost 1 base; unmatched junction nucleotides: 8. The CDR3 consists of 16 residues. Germline CDR1 and CDR2: SGHAT and FQNNGV. The CDR3 reads CASSILRTGENTEAFF. The CDR3 DNA sequence: TGTGCCAGCAGCATCCTTAGGACAGGGGAGAACACTGAAGCTTTCTTT.

This clone was found once. The chain links TRBV9 to TRBJ2-3; 9 positions agree with TRBD2. With 0 bases clipped from V and 1 base from J, the junction kept 0 bases outside the gene matches. The V gene's germline CDR1 is SGDLS and CDR2 YYNGEE. The CDR3 sequence is 15 residues long. CDR3 nucleotide sequence: TGTGCCAGCAGCGTAGGGACTAGCGGCACAGATACGCAGTATTTT. Translating it yields CASSVGTSGTDTQYF.

The CDR3 DNA reads TGCGCCAGCAGCCTGGGGGTACAGGGCAAGACTGAAGCTTTCTTT. Its translation: CASSLGVQGKTEAFF. The chain uses TRBV5-1 and TRBJ1-1; weak D call: TRBD1 (6 bases). Germline V gene lookup returns CDR1 SGHRS and CDR2 YFSETQ. The CDR3 loop spans 15 amino acids. V dropped 4 bases and J dropped 5 bases, with 18 bases sitting between them.

The gene calls are TRBV5-4 and TRBJ2-7; 7 nucleotides align to TRBD1. The CDR3 is 14 amino acids. V was clipped by 3 bases and J by 2 bases; unmatched bases: 5. Germline lookup yields CDR1 SGHNT and CDR2 YYREEE (reference sequence). As DNA, the CDR3 is TGTGCCAGCAGCTCCGGGGACAGCGCCTACGAGCAGTACTTC. It is translated as CASSSGDSAYEQYF.

The chain links TRBV5-4 to TRBJ1-5; D is unclear. Germline CDR1 SGHNT, CDR2 YYREEE (reference sequence). The CDR3 runs 14 residues. Trimming pared 5 bases from V and 0 bases from J, leaving 9 bases between. CDR3 residues: CASSLLGSNQPQHF. The CDR3 DNA reads TGTGCCAGCAGTTTATTAGGTAGCAATCAGCCCCAGCATTTT.

This chain uses TRBV6-1 with TRBJ2-7; 8 bases match TRBD1. J lost 2 bases, V lost 3 bases, and 9 bases had no gene match. Germline loops: CDR1 MNHNS, CDR2 SASEGT. This CDR3 contains 16 residues. CDR3 sequence (DNA): TGTGCCAGCAGTGAGCCCAGGGGGCGATCTACCTACGAGCAGTACTTC. Translating it yields CASSEPRGRSTYEQYF.

The chain uses TRBV10-2 and TRBJ1-2; D is unclear. The V end lost 3 bases, the J end lost 8 bases, and 10 bases lay between the germline ends. The length of the CDR3 is 12 residues. The germline CDR1 and CDR2 sequences are WSHSY and SAAADI. As DNA, the CDR3 is TGCGCCAGCAGTGAAGATACTGGGGGCTACACCTTC. Its protein is CASSEDTGGYTF.

This chain uses TRBV19 with TRBJ1-1; D gene uncertain. Trimming stripped 3 bases from V and 5 bases from J, with 10 bases between. CDR1 and CDR2 from the germline V gene are LNHDA and SQIVND (reference sequence). The CDR3 contains 13 residues. The CDR3 region is CASSILGPTEAFF. In DNA form, the CDR3 reads TGTGCCAGTAGTATCTTAGGGCCGACTGAAGCTTTCTTT.

V usage is TRBV2 and J usage is TRBJ1-2; no clear D. V lost 5 bases to trimming and J lost 3 bases, with 7 bases between them. Looked up from germline, CDR1 is SNHLY and CDR2 is FYNNEI. There are 12 residues in the CDR3. In DNA, the CDR3 is TGTGCCAGCAGTACCGGATACTATGGCTACACCTTC. It codes for CASSTGYYGYTF.

The V and J genes are TRBV6-5 and TRBJ1-5, with D possibly matching TRBD1 (6 bases). Germline V gives CDR1 MNHEY, CDR2 SVGAGI. The CDR3 consists of 14 residues. The V gene lost 6 bases and the J gene lost 1 base, with 10 bases spanning the gap. The CDR3 protein is CASSRTASNQPQHF. The CDR3 DNA sequence: TGTGCCAGCAGCCGGACAGCGAGCAATCAGCCCCAGCATTTT.

The chain has TRBV11-3 and TRBJ2-1, with D perhaps matching TRBD1 or TRBD2 (7 bases each). With 4 bases removed from V and 7 bases from J, the gap between germline ends came to 20 bases. There are 16 residues in the CDR3. CDR1 is SGHNT and CDR2 is YENEEA in the germline V gene. Here the CDR3 DNA reads TGTGCCAGCAGCTCCTACTCAGGGGGGGGTCGGAATGAGCAGTTCTTC. Amino acids: CASSSYSGGGRNEQFF. The complete variable domain, with remaining parts taken from reference TRBV11-3 and TRBJ2-1, reads EAGVVQSPRYKIIEKKQPVAFWCNPISGHNTLYWYLQNLGQGPELLIRYENEEAVDDSQLPKDRFSAERLKGVDSTLKIQPAELGDSAVYLCASSSYSGGGRNEQFFGPGTRLTVL.

The V call is TRBV5-4, the J call TRBJ1-1, with D maybe TRBD1 (6 bases). The CDR3 is 17 residues long. Germline values: CDR1 SGHNT, CDR2 YYREEE (reference sequence). Trimming removed 3 bases at V and 11 bases at J, with 29 bases between. CDR3 residues: CASSSRRGGSRSPQAFF. DNA for the CDR3: TGTGCCAGCAGCTCCCGGCGGGGGGGCTCTCGGTCTCCCCAGGCTTTCTTT.